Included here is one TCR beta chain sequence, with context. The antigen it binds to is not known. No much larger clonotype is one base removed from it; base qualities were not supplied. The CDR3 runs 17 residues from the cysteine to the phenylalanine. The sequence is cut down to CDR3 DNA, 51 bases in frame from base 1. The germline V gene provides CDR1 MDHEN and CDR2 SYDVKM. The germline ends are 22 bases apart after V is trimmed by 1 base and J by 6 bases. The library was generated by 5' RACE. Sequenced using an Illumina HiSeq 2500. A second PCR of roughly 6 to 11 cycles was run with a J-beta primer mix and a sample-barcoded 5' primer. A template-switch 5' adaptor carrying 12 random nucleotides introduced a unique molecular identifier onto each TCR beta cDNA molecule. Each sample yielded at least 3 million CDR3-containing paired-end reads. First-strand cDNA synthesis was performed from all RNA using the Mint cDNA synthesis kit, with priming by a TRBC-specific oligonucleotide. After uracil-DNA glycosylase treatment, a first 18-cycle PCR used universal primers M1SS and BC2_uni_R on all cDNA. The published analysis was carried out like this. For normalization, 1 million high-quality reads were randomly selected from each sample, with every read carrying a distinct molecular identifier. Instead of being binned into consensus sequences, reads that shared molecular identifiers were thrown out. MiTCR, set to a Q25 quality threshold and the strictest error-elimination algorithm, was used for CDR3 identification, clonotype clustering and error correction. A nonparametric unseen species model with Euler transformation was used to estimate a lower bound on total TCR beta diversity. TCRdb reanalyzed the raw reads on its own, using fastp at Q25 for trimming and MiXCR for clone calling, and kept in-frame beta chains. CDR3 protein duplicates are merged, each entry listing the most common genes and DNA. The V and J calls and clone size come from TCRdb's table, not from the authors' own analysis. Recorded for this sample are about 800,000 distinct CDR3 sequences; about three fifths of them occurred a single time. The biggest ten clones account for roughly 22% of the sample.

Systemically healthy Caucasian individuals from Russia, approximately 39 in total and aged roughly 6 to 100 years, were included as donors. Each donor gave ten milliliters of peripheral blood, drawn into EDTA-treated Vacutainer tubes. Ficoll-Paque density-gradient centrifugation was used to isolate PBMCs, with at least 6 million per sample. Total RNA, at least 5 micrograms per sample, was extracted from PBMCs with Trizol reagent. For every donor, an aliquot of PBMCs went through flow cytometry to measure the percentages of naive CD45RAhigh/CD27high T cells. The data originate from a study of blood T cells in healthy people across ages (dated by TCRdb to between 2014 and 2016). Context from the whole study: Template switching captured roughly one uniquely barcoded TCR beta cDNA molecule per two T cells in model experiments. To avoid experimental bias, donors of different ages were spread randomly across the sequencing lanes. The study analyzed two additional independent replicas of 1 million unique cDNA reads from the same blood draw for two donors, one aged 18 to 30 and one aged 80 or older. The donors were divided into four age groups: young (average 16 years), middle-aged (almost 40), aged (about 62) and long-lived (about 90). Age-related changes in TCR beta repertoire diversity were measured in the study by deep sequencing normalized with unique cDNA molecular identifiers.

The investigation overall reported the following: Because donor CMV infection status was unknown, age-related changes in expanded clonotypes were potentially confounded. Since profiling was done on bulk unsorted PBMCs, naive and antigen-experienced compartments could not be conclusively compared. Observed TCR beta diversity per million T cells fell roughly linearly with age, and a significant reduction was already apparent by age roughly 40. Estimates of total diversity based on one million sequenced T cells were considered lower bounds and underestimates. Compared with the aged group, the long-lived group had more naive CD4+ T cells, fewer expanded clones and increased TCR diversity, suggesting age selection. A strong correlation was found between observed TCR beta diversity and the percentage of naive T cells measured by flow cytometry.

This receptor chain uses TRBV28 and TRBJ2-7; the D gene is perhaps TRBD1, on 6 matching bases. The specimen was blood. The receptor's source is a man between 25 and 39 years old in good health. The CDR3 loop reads CASSLYRVSSFTGEQYF. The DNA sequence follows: TGTGCCAGCAGTTTATACAGGGTTTCGAGTTTTACTGGCGAGCAGTACTTC. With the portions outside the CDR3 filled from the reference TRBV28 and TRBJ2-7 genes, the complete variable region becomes DVKVTQSSRYLVKRTGEKVFLECVQDMDHENMFWYRQDPGLGLRLIYFSYDVKMKEKGDIPEGYSVSREKKERFSLILESASTNQTSMYLCASSLYRVSSFTGEQYFGPGTRLTVT.